Listed below are T cell receptor beta chains from one sample, sequenced in a study of T-cell reconstitution after alpha-beta-depleted transplantation in children. In TCRdb, the PCR reads were re-called with MiXCR into one record per CDR3 protein. The sample carries approximately 980,000 distinct CDR3 sequences, roughly 29% recorded once. The sample was PBMCs, mostly from graft donor cells, taken 360 days after TCRalphabeta/CD19-depleted stem cell transplant. The source of these receptors is a boy less than two years old who had a stem cell transplant for SCID, so the T cells may come from the graft donor. CDR3s include the opening cysteine and the closing phenylalanine or tryptophan. The D gene is left open where the match is weak. The listing skips clone size in some rows; elsewhere it reads once, few, many or a size class.

d_call: TRBD2
clone_size: few
cdr3_length: 17
j_call: TRBJ2-3
v_call: TRBV7-8
cdr3_nt: TGTGCCAGCAGCTTATTAGTAGCGGGGGGGCCGATAGATACGCAGTATTTT
cdr3_aa: CASSLLVAGGPIDTQYF

d_call: .
clone_size: .
cdr3_length: 14
j_call: TRBJ2-1
v_call: TRBV3-1
cdr3_nt: TGTGCCAGCAGCCAAGATTGGGCTAAAGATGAGCAGTTCTTC
cdr3_aa: CASSQDWAKDEQFF

d_call: TRBD1
clone_size: .
cdr3_length: 16
j_call: TRBJ1-5
v_call: TRBV5-6
cdr3_nt: TGTGCCAGCAGCCTTGGGGACAGAGTTCCAAATCAGCCCCAGCATTTT
cdr3_aa: CASSLGDRVPNQPQHF

d_call: TRBD2
clone_size: .
cdr3_length: 16
j_call: TRBJ2-1
v_call: TRBV6-5
cdr3_nt: TGTGCCAGCAGTTCGCGGGGGGGCCTTGGGGACAATGAGCAGTTCTTC
cdr3_aa: CASSSRGGLGDNEQFF

d_call: .
clone_size: few
cdr3_length: 12
j_call: TRBJ2-3
v_call: TRBV2
cdr3_nt: TGTGCCAGCACCCGGGGGCCAGATACGCAGTATTTT
cdr3_aa: CASTRGPDTQYF

d_call: .
clone_size: few
cdr3_length: 16
j_call: TRBJ2-1
v_call: TRBV18
cdr3_nt: TGTGCCAGCTCACCACCGGGGGGACAGAGATACAATGAGCAGTTCTTC
cdr3_aa: CASSPPGGQRYNEQFF

d_call: TRBD2
clone_size: few
cdr3_length: 15
j_call: TRBJ2-5
v_call: TRBV30
cdr3_nt: TGTGCCTGGAGAAGGACTAGCGGAAGACAAGAGACCCAGTACTTC
cdr3_aa: CAWRRTSGRQETQYF

d_call: TRBD2
clone_size: .
cdr3_length: 16
j_call: TRBJ2-5
v_call: TRBV20-1
cdr3_nt: TGCAGTGCCGCCCGACTAGCGGGGGGGCTACAAGAGACCCAGTACTTC
cdr3_aa: CSAARLAGGLQETQYF

d_call: .
clone_size: few
cdr3_length: 16
j_call: TRBJ2-5
v_call: TRBV12-3/TRBV12-4
cdr3_nt: TGTGCCAGCAGCTTAGCGGGGCCACGAGGGGGCGAGACCCAGTACTTC
cdr3_aa: CASSLAGPRGGETQYF

d_call: TRBD2
clone_size: few
cdr3_length: 14
j_call: TRBJ2-5
v_call: TRBV12-3/TRBV12-4
cdr3_nt: TGTGCCAGCAGTTCGGGACTAGTCCAAGAGACCCAGTACTTC
cdr3_aa: CASSSGLVQETQYF

d_call: .
clone_size: few
cdr3_length: 14
j_call: TRBJ2-7
v_call: TRBV5-5
cdr3_nt: TGTGCCAGCAGCTCACAGGGTCGGGCCTACGAGCAGTACTTC
cdr3_aa: CASSSQGRAYEQYF

d_call: TRBD2
clone_size: .
cdr3_length: 17
j_call: TRBJ2-3
v_call: TRBV11-2
cdr3_nt: TGTGCCAGCAGCTTATCTGTGCTAGCGGGGACCACAGATACGCAGTATTTT
cdr3_aa: CASSLSVLAGTTDTQYF

d_call: .
clone_size: many
cdr3_length: 14
j_call: TRBJ2-5
v_call: TRBV2
cdr3_nt: TGTGCCAGCAGAGTTATAGGGGGGATGGAGACCCAGTACTTC
cdr3_aa: CASRVIGGMETQYF

d_call: .
clone_size: .
cdr3_length: 11
j_call: TRBJ2-5
v_call: TRBV20-1
cdr3_nt: TGCAGTGCAAACGTTGGGGAGACCCAGTACTTC
cdr3_aa: CSANVGETQYF

d_call: .
clone_size: few
cdr3_length: 15
j_call: TRBJ2-2
v_call: TRBV3-1
cdr3_nt: TGTGCCAGCAGCCAGTTCGGGGGGCATGGCGGGGAGCTGTTTTTT
cdr3_aa: CASSQFGGHGGELFF

d_call: TRBD1
clone_size: .
cdr3_length: 16
j_call: TRBJ1-1
v_call: TRBV5-1
cdr3_nt: TGCGCCAGCAGCCTACTAGGGACAGACAAGAACACTGAAGCTTTCTTT
cdr3_aa: CASSLLGTDKNTEAFF

d_call: TRBD1
clone_size: few
cdr3_length: 14
j_call: TRBJ2-7
v_call: TRBV6-2/TRBV6-3
cdr3_nt: TGTGCCAGCGCCCGGGCAGGGGGCAGATACGAGCAGTACTTC
cdr3_aa: CASARAGGRYEQYF

d_call: TRBD1
clone_size: few
cdr3_length: 17
j_call: TRBJ2-1
v_call: TRBV28
cdr3_nt: TGTGCCAGCAGTTTATGGGGACAGGGGGCATTCTACAATGAGCAGTTCTTC
cdr3_aa: CASSLWGQGAFYNEQFF

d_call: .
clone_size: .
cdr3_length: 13
j_call: TRBJ2-3
v_call: TRBV27
cdr3_nt: TGTGCCAGCAGTTTAAGGAGACAGGATACGCAGTATTTT
cdr3_aa: CASSLRRQDTQYF

d_call: TRBD2
clone_size: .
cdr3_length: 18
j_call: TRBJ2-3
v_call: TRBV27
cdr3_nt: TGTGCCAGCAGTTTAATTAGTAGGCTAGCGGGGACAGTATATACGCAGTATTTT
cdr3_aa: CASSLISRLAGTVYTQYF

d_call: .
clone_size: few
cdr3_length: 16
j_call: TRBJ1-4
v_call: TRBV6-1
cdr3_nt: TGTGCCAGCAGTACAACTACAGGGCGAAGGAGTGAAAAACTGTTTTTT
cdr3_aa: CASSTTTGRRSEKLFF

d_call: .
clone_size: .
cdr3_length: 15
j_call: TRBJ1-5
v_call: TRBV20-1
cdr3_nt: TGCAGTGCAGAAATGGGGAAGACGGGCAATCAGCCCCAGCATTTT
cdr3_aa: CSAEMGKTGNQPQHF

d_call: TRBD2
clone_size: .
cdr3_length: 15
j_call: TRBJ2-5
v_call: TRBV5-1
cdr3_nt: TGCGCCAGCAGCTTTTCCGGACTAGAAAGAGAGACCCAGTACTTC
cdr3_aa: CASSFSGLERETQYF

d_call: .
clone_size: .
cdr3_length: 17
j_call: TRBJ2-1
v_call: TRBV7-3
cdr3_nt: TGTGCCAGCAGCTCGCAGCCTATGGGGCCACCGGCCAATGAGCAGTTCTTC
cdr3_aa: CASSSQPMGPPANEQFF

d_call: TRBD2
clone_size: .
cdr3_length: 15
j_call: TRBJ2-2
v_call: TRBV7-2
cdr3_nt: TGTGCCAGCAGTCTTCTAGCGGGAATCACCGGGGAGCTGTTTTTT
cdr3_aa: CASSLLAGITGELFF

d_call: .
clone_size: .
cdr3_length: 14
j_call: TRBJ1-1
v_call: TRBV4-3
cdr3_nt: TGCGCCAGCAACCAAGTTGTGGGGAACACTGAAGCTTTCTTT
cdr3_aa: CASNQVVGNTEAFF

d_call: .
clone_size: few
cdr3_length: 15
j_call: TRBJ2-3
v_call: TRBV20-1
cdr3_nt: TGCAGTGCTACCGTAGGGCGTACCTACACAGATACGCAGTATTTT
cdr3_aa: CSATVGRTYTDTQYF

d_call: .
clone_size: many
cdr3_length: 13
j_call: TRBJ1-2
v_call: TRBV5-1
cdr3_nt: TGCGCCAGCAGCTTGGACGGTACCTATGGCTACACCTTC
cdr3_aa: CASSLDGTYGYTF

d_call: TRBD2
clone_size: .
cdr3_length: 14
j_call: TRBJ2-1
v_call: TRBV5-1
cdr3_nt: TGCGCCAGCAGCTATCGGGGGGGCCGAAATGAGCAGTTCTTC
cdr3_aa: CASSYRGGRNEQFF

d_call: .
clone_size: few
cdr3_length: 15
j_call: TRBJ1-1
v_call: TRBV29-1
cdr3_nt: TGCAGCGCCCAAAAGGGGACGGGTCTGAACACTGAAGCTTTCTTT
cdr3_aa: CSAQKGTGLNTEAFF

d_call: .
clone_size: .
cdr3_length: 14
j_call: TRBJ2-6
v_call: TRBV12-3/TRBV12-4
cdr3_nt: TGTGCCAGCACCCCCCGGCCAGGGGCCAACGTCCTGACTTTC
cdr3_aa: CASTPRPGANVLTF

d_call: .
clone_size: few
cdr3_length: 13
j_call: TRBJ2-1
v_call: TRBV12-3/TRBV12-4
cdr3_nt: TGTGCCAGCAGTTTAGGTTGGGGCCGGGAGCAGTTCTTC
cdr3_aa: CASSLGWGREQFF

d_call: TRBD2
clone_size: .
cdr3_length: 15
j_call: TRBJ2-1
v_call: TRBV12-3/TRBV12-4
cdr3_nt: TGTGCCAGCAGGGGGGGACTAGCGGGGGTCAATGAGCAGTTCTTC
cdr3_aa: CASRGGLAGVNEQFF

d_call: .
clone_size: .
cdr3_length: 12
j_call: TRBJ1-3
v_call: TRBV6-6
cdr3_nt: TGTGCCAGCAGTTACCGTTGGAACACCATATATTTT
cdr3_aa: CASSYRWNTIYF

d_call: TRBD2
clone_size: .
cdr3_length: 13
j_call: TRBJ2-5
v_call: TRBV7-6
cdr3_nt: TGTGCCAGCAGCTTCGGGGGGACAGAGACCCAGTACTTC
cdr3_aa: CASSFGGTETQYF

d_call: TRBD1
clone_size: few
cdr3_length: 17
j_call: TRBJ2-5
v_call: TRBV18
cdr3_nt: TGTGCCAGCTCACCAACCATGGCGGGACAGGTGCAAGAGACCCAGTACTTC
cdr3_aa: CASSPTMAGQVQETQYF

d_call: .
clone_size: .
cdr3_length: 16
j_call: TRBJ2-7
v_call: TRBV15
cdr3_nt: TGTGCCACCAGCAGAGATCGGCTAGCGTATTCCTACGAGCAGTACTTC
cdr3_aa: CATSRDRLAYSYEQYF

d_call: TRBD1
clone_size: few
cdr3_length: 15
j_call: TRBJ2-5
v_call: TRBV6-5
cdr3_nt: TGTGCCAGCAGTTATAGGACGACAGGGAAAGAGACCCAGTACTTC
cdr3_aa: CASSYRTTGKETQYF

d_call: .
clone_size: .
cdr3_length: 14
j_call: TRBJ2-1
v_call: TRBV13
cdr3_nt: TGTGCCAGCAGCTTAAGGGTCACTAGCCATGAGCAGTTCTTC
cdr3_aa: CASSLRVTSHEQFF

d_call: TRBD2
clone_size: many
cdr3_length: 14
j_call: TRBJ2-1
v_call: TRBV5-1
cdr3_nt: TGCGCCAGCAGTAGCGGGGGGGTTTACAATGAGCAGTTCTTC
cdr3_aa: CASSSGGVYNEQFF

d_call: .
clone_size: .
cdr3_length: 16
j_call: TRBJ1-3
v_call: TRBV15
cdr3_nt: TGTGCCACCAGCAGAGACGGGACCCTCAGTGGAAACACCATATATTTT
cdr3_aa: CATSRDGTLSGNTIYF